A single sample gave rise to the 21 T cell receptor beta chains below, sequenced in a study of T cells in localized non-small cell lung cancer. The repertoire was sequenced with immunoSEQ multiplex PCR; TCRdb's copy has only in-frame clones and lacks some. The data contain fewer than 100,000 clones, around 82% of them singletons. Sequenced material: peripheral blood, taken before any cancer treatment. These receptors were obtained from a female donor older than 55 with stage I lung adenocarcinoma.

The gene calls are TRBV7-9 and TRBJ1-1, with D tentatively TRBD1 (5 bases). The CDR3 length is 14 residues. Per germline, CDR1 SEHNR and CDR2 FQNEAQ (reference sequence). Deletions cut 5 bases from V and 5 bases from J, with 15 bases between. The CDR3 region is CASSRAGGTTEAFF. The CDR3 coding sequence is TGTGCCAGCAGCCGGGCTGGCGGGACTACTGAAGCTTTCTTT.

The chain recombines TRBV29-1 with TRBJ1-1; perhaps TRBD1 as D (5 bases). V shed 5 bases and J shed 4 bases, with 17 bases lying between them. Germline loops: CDR1 SQVTM, CDR2 ANQGSEA. The CDR3 is 14 residues long. The CDR3 coding sequence is TGCAGCGTTTACAGGCAAAGAGGTGTCACTGAAGCTTTCTTT. This translates into CSVYRQRGVTEAFF.

The chain couples TRBV2 to TRBJ1-1; D perhaps matches TRBD1 (5 bases). The V and J ends lost 11 bases and 1 base respectively, with 8 bases between them. In germline, CDR1 is SNHLY, CDR2 FYNNEI. The CDR3 loop spans 11 amino acids. As DNA, the CDR3 is TGTGCCGACAGTGAGAACACTGAAGCTTTCTTT. It yields the protein CADSENTEAFF.

The rearrangement uses TRBV28 and TRBJ2-5, with TRBD2 matching over 8 bases. After removal of 4 bases from V and 1 base from J, the junction contained 5 bases not matched to a gene. The CDR3 spans 15 residues. Germline CDR1 and CDR2: MDHEN and SYDVKM. As DNA, the CDR3 is TGTGCCAGCAGTTCGGGGGGGAAACTCCAAGAGACCCAGTACTTC. It specifies CASSSGGKLQETQYF.

This rearrangement joins TRBV7-9 to TRBJ2-2; D gene unclear. Germline V CDR1 and CDR2: SEHNR, FQNEAQ (reference sequence). This CDR3 is built from 15 residues. Trimming took off 4 bases at V and 4 bases at J, with 13 bases between the two ends. The CDR3 is CASSSRRSRTGELFF. CDR3 in DNA: TGTGCCAGCAGCTCTCGTAGGAGTCGCACCGGGGAGCTGTTTTTT.

The gene calls are TRBV5-4 and TRBJ2-1, with TRBD2 matching over 10 bases. Germline V gene lookup returns CDR1 SGHNT and CDR2 YYREEE (reference sequence). V shed 4 bases and J 5 bases; nucleotides not matched to a gene: 3. The CDR3 length is 14 residues. The CDR3 region is CASSRLAGDNEQFF. The CDR3 DNA is TGTGCCAGCAGCCGACTAGCGGGCGACAATGAGCAGTTCTTC.

The J gene is TRBJ1-2, the V gene TRBV6-1; D is unclear. The CDR3 is made up of 11 amino acids. The germline V gene encodes CDR1 MNHNS and CDR2 SASEGT. The ends were cut back, 4 bases at V and 5 bases at J, with 5 bases in the middle. The CDR3 spells CASSARYGYTF. DNA for the CDR3: TGTGCCAGCAGTGCGAGGTATGGCTACACCTTC.

The chain joins TRBV10-3 to TRBJ2-3; a possible D gene is TRBD1 (5 bases). Germline V gene lookup returns CDR1 ENHRY and CDR2 SYGVKD. V was clipped by 3 bases and J by 3 bases, with 10 bases between them. The CDR3 runs to 14 residues. As DNA, the CDR3 is TGTGCCATCAGTGAAGGCAGGGTGACAGATACGCAGTATTTT. Translated, it gives CAISEGRVTDTQYF.

V gene TRBV15 combines with J gene TRBJ1-5; TRBD1 might be the D (6 bases). The CDR3 spans 15 residues. Per the germline V gene, CDR1 is LNHNV and CDR2 is YYDKDF (reference sequence). V was pared by 1 base and J by 1 base, with 8 bases between. The CDR3 sequence: CATSRAGVSNQPQHF. The CDR3 region has the DNA TGTGCCACCAGCAGAGCAGGGGTAAGCAATCAGCCCCAGCATTTT.

This sequence joins TRBV30 and TRBJ1-1, with 7 positions matching TRBD1. CDR3 length equals 13 residues. Germline V lookup: CDR1 GTSNPN, CDR2 SVGIG (reference sequence). V was clipped by 1 base and J by 8 bases; unmatched bases: 7. DNA for the CDR3: TGTGCCTGGAGTGCTAACCCGGGACAGGAAGCTTTCTTT. This codes for CAWSANPGQEAFF.

In its sample, this clone was seen once. V gene TRBV11-1 combines with J gene TRBJ2-7; TRBD1 is a possible D gene (6 bases). The CDR3 runs to 17 residues. Germline V gives CDR1 SGHAT, CDR2 FQDESV (reference sequence). V was cut by 5 bases and J by 6 bases, with 26 bases left in between. CDR3 DNA sequence: TGTGCCAGCAGCCCAACCCGTGGGGGCATGGTTGGGGGCGAGCAGTACTTC. This translates into CASSPTRGGMVGGEQYF.

This chain connects TRBV5-4 to TRBJ2-7; the D is unclear. V was clipped by 0 bases and J by 3 bases, with 4 bases between them. CDR3 size: 12 residues. Germline lookup yields CDR1 SGHNT and CDR2 YYREEE (reference sequence). In DNA form, the CDR3 reads TGTGCCAGCAGCTTGGACATCTACGAGCAGTACTTC. The encoded protein is CASSLDIYEQYF.

For the CDR3, the DNA is TGTGCCATCAGTGAGTCGGGGACAAACACCGGGGAGCTGTTTTTT. Its protein product is CAISESGTNTGELFF. The chain joins TRBV10-3 to TRBJ2-2; maybe TRBD1 (6 bases). V was cut by 0 bases and J by 2 bases, with 7 bases left in between. This CDR3 region has 15 residues. Germline loops: CDR1 ENHRY, CDR2 SYGVKD.

The chain recombines TRBV30 with TRBJ2-1; D possibly corresponds to TRBD2 (6 bases). The length of the CDR3 is 12 residues. Trimming pared 2 bases from V and 7 bases from J, leaving 9 bases between. Germline V gives CDR1 GTSNPN, CDR2 SVGIG (reference sequence). The CDR3 DNA reads as TGTGCCTGGAGTCCCCGGGGGAATGAGCAGTTCTTC. As protein: CAWSPRGNEQFF.

Here the CDR3 reads CATGLLGTTDTQYF. CDR3 nucleotide sequence: TGTGCCACTGGGCTATTAGGCACCACAGATACGCAGTATTTT. The rearrangement links TRBV15 to TRBJ2-3; D is undetermined. Germline values: CDR1 LNHNV, CDR2 YYDKDF (reference sequence). Deletions cut 9 bases from V and 2 bases from J, with 15 bases between. The CDR3 runs 14 residues.

V usage is TRBV9 and J usage is TRBJ2-1; the match to TRBD2 covers 11 bases. CDR1 and CDR2 from the germline V gene are SGDLS and YYNGEE. The junction had 5 bases not matched to a gene; V was cut back by 5 bases and J by 4 bases. The CDR3 consists of 15 residues. Here the CDR3 reads CASSLTSGDYNEQFF. The CDR3 bases are TGTGCCAGCAGTCTGACTAGCGGGGATTACAATGAGCAGTTCTTC. The whole variable domain, filled in from reference TRBV9 and TRBJ2-1, reads DSGVTQTPKHLITATGQRVTLRCSPRSGDLSVYWYQQSLDQGLQFLIQYYNGEERAKGNILERFSAQQFPDLHSELNLSSLELGDSALYFCASSLTSGDYNEQFFGPGTRLTVL.

The J gene is TRBJ1-1, the V gene TRBV29-1, with unresolved D. Trimming removed 7 bases from V and 4 bases from J, with 22 bases in between. The germline gives CDR1 SQVTM, CDR2 ANQGSEA. There are 15 residues in the CDR3. Here the CDR3 DNA reads TGCAGCGCGAGGGCATTGGGAGGTTCTGGCACTGAAGCTTTCTTT. It encodes CSARALGGSGTEAFF.

This clone was seen a few times. Written as DNA, the CDR3 is TGTGCCAGCAGCTTGGCGGCCGTGGGACAGGGCACAGATACGCAGTATTTT. It yields the protein CASSLAAVGQGTDTQYF. This chain joins TRBV5-4 and TRBJ2-3; 8 nucleotides line up with TRBD1. Looked up from germline, CDR1 is SGHNT and CDR2 is YYREEE (reference sequence). Trimming took 0 bases from V and 1 from J; bases not matched to a gene: 7. The CDR3 is made up of 17 amino acids. The variable domain in full, completed from reference TRBV5-4 and TRBJ2-3, reads ETGVTQSPTHLIKTRGQQVTLRCSSQSGHNTVSWYQQALGQGPQFIFQYYREEENGRGNFPPRFSGLQFPNYSSELNVNALELDDSALYLCASSLAAVGQGTDTQYFGPGTRLTVL.

This chain links TRBV7-2 with TRBJ2-3; D gene ambiguous. Germline-derived CDR1 and CDR2 are SGHTA and FQGNSA. The CDR3 has 11 amino acids. Trimming shortened V by 4 bases and J by 2 bases, and 1 base separated the two germline ends. The CDR3 DNA sequence: TGTGCCAGCAGCTACACAGATACGCAGTATTTT. Its translation: CASSYTDTQYF.

This clone showed up just once. V is TRBV28 and J is TRBJ1-5; TRBD1 might be the D (6 bases). The CDR3 runs 13 residues. CDR1 MDHEN and CDR2 SYDVKM come from the germline V gene. The V and J ends lost 9 bases and 2 bases respectively, with 11 bases between them. CDR3 in amino acids: CASLGAGNQPQHF. The DNA for the CDR3 is TGTGCCAGTTTGGGGGCGGGCAATCAGCCCCAGCATTTT. Combining the CDR3 with reference TRBV28 and TRBJ1-5 gives the whole variable domain DVKVTQSSRYLVKRTGEKVFLECVQDMDHENMFWYRQDPGLGLRLIYFSYDVKMKEKGDIPEGYSVSREKKERFSLILESASTNQTSMYLCASLGAGNQPQHFGDGTRLSIL.

The chain is built from TRBV7-8 and TRBJ2-4; D might be TRBD1 (5 bases). CDR1 SGHVS and CDR2 FQNEAQ come from the germline V gene. The ends were cut back, 4 bases at V and 11 bases at J, with 18 bases in the middle. The CDR3 length is 14 residues. The CDR3 DNA follows: TGTGCCAGCAGCTACGACCTCAGGGATGGGGTTCAGTACTTC. Translation gives CASSYDLRDGVQYF.